This T cell receptor (beta chain) was obtained from a study of CD8 T cells in ankylosing spondylitis. Study-level findings and limits: Some motif variants had been reported before (in reactive arthritis synovial fluid and blood). There was a TCR beta motif, made of several highly homologous variants, that appeared characteristic of ankylosing spondylitis blood. According to the report, clones linked to the disease were significantly enriched in matched synovial fluid samples taken from ankylosing spondylitis patients.

The CDR3 is made up of 15 amino acids. Trimming took 2 bases from V and 5 from J; bases not matched to a gene: 4. With molecular barcodes, quantitative 5'-RACE was used to make the TCR beta libraries. TCRdb recomputed calls from the 5' RACE reads with MiXCR, one row per CDR3 protein. Among about 360,000 distinct CDR3 sequences, more than 20% were seen once, and the ten largest hold roughly 13%. This clonotype was seen a handful of times. The target antigen is unknown. Sequenced input: blood, either unsorted or a sorted T cell fraction (not recorded which). The rearrangement links TRBV12-3 or TRBV12-4 to TRBJ1-5; 9 positions match TRBD1. This TCR was sampled from a male donor with ankylosing spondylitis or in good health (not recorded which). The CDR3 bases are TGTGCCAGCAGTTTACGGACAGGGGACGATCAGCCCCAGCATTTT. It translates to CASSLRTGDDQPQHF.